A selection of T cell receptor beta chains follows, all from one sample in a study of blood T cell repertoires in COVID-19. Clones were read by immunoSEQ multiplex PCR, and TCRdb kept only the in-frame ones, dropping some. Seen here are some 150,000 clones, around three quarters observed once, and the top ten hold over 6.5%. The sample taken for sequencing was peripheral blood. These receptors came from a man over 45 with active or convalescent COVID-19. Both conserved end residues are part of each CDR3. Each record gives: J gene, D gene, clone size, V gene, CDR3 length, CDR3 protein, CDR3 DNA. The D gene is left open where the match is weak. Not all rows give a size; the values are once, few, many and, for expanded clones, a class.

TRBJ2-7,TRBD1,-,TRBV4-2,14,CASSPDRASYEQYF,TGTGCCAGCAGCCCCGACAGGGCCTCCTACGAGCAGTACTTC
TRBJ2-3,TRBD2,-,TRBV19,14,CASGTSGITDTQYF,TGTGCCAGTGGCACTAGCGGAATCACAGATACGCAGTATTTT
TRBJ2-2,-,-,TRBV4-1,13,CASSQEGVGELFF,TGCGCCAGCAGCCAAGAAGGGGTCGGGGAGCTGTTTTTT
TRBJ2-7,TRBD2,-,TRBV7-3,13,CASSPSGRREQYF,TGTGCCAGCAGCCCTAGCGGGAGGCGGGAGCAGTACTTC
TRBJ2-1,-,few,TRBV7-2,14,CASSTGSGSNEQFF,TGTGCCAGCAGTACAGGTAGCGGATCGAATGAGCAGTTCTTC
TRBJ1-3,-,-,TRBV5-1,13,CASSLSTGNTIYF,TGCGCCAGCAGCTTGTCAACTGGAAACACCATATATTTT
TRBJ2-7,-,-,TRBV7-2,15,CASSLPGSQGSGQYF,TGTGCCAGCAGCTTACCAGGGTCCCAGGGTTCGGGGCAGTACTTC
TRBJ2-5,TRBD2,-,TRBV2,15,CASITSGRAVQTQYF,TGTGCCAGCATTACTAGCGGGAGGGCCGTCCAGACCCAGTACTTC
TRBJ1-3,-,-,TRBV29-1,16,CSIPIGREEGGNTIYF,TGCAGCATTCCTATCGGGAGGGAAGAAGGGGGAAACACCATATATTTT
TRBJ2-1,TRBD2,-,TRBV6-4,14,CASSVSGSWNEQFF,TGTGCCAGCTCCGTGAGCGGGAGTTGGAATGAGCAGTTCTTC
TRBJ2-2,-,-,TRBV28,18,CASSFRPSSRANTGELFF,TGTGCCAGCAGTTTCAGGCCCTCATCCAGAGCGAACACCGGGGAGCTGTTTTTT
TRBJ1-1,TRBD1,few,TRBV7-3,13,CASSKTGHTEAFF,TGTGCCAGCAGCAAGACAGGGCACACTGAAGCTTTCTTT
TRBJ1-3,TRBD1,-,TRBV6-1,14,CASSETGGVYTIYF,TGTGCCAGCAGTGAGACAGGGGGCGTGTACACCATATATTTT
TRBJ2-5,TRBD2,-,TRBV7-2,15,CASSLRLAKGATQYF,TGTGCCAGCAGCCTGCGACTAGCGAAGGGTGCGACCCAGTACTTC
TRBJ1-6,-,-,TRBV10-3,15,CAISEEQVHNSPLHF,TGTGCCATCAGTGAGGAACAGGTTCATAATTCACCCCTCCACTTT
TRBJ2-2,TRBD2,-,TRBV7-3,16,CASSLGLAGGSGELFF,TGTGCCAGCAGCTTGGGACTAGCGGGAGGATCCGGGGAGCTGTTTTTT
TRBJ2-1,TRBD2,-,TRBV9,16,CASSSRTSGRFNEQFF,TGTGCCAGCAGCTCCCGGACTAGCGGGAGGTTCAATGAGCAGTTCTTC
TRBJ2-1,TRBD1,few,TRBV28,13,CASRTGASNEQFF,TGTGCCAGCCGGACAGGGGCCAGCAATGAGCAGTTCTTC
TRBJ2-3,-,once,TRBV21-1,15,CASSLGAGGPDTQYF,TGTGCCAGCAGCCTGGGGGCAGGGGGCCCAGATACGCAGTATTTT
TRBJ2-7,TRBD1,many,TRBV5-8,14,CASSVGTATYEQYF,TGTGCCAGCAGCGTCGGGACAGCTACCTACGAGCAGTACTTC
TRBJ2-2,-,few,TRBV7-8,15,CASSLGATNTGELFF,TGTGCCAGCAGCTTAGGGGCTACAAACACCGGGGAGCTGTTTTTT
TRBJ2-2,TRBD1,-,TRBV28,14,CASSAYRGPGELFF,TGTGCCAGCAGTGCGTACAGGGGGCCCGGGGAGCTGTTTTTT
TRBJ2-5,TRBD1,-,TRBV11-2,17,CASSPGTGGLRQETQYF,TGTGCCAGCAGCCCCGGGACAGGGGGCTTGAGGCAAGAGACCCAGTACTTC
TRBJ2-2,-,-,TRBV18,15,CASSPVGSNTGELFF,TGTGCCAGCTCACCAGTCGGGAGTAACACCGGGGAGCTGTTTTTT
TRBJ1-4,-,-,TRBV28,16,CASSLRIRGLNEKLFF,TGTGCCAGCAGTTTAAGGATCCGGGGACTAAATGAAAAACTGTTTTTT
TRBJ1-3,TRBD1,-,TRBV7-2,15,CASSSVDRVGNTIYF,TGTGCCAGCAGCTCAGTGGACAGGGTTGGAAACACCATATATTTT
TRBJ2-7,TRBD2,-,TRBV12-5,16,CASAKGLAGGSYEQYF,TGTGCTAGTGCCAAAGGACTAGCGGGAGGATCCTACGAGCAGTACTTC
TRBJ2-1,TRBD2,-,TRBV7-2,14,CASSLGGGRDEQFF,TGTGCCAGCAGCTTAGGCGGGGGAAGAGATGAGCAGTTCTTC
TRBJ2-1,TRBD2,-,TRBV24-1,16,CATSDWRLAADNEQFF,TGTGCCACCAGTGATTGGCGACTAGCGGCTGACAATGAGCAGTTCTTC
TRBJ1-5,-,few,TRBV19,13,CASGGGRNQPQHF,TGTGCCAGTGGGGGGGGGAGGAATCAGCCCCAGCATTTT